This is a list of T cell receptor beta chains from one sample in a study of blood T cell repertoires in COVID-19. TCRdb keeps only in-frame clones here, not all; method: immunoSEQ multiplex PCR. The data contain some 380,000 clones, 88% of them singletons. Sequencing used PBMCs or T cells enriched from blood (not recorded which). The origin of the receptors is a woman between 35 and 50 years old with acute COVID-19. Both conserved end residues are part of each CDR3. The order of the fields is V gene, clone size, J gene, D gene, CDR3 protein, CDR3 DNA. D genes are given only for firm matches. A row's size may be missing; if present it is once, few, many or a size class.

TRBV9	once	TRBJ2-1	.	CASSLSNEQFF	TGTGCCAGCAGCCTTTCCAATGAGCAGTTCTTC
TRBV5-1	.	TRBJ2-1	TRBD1	CASSLGQGIKNEQFF	TGCGCCAGCAGCTTGGGACAGGGGATTAAAAATGAGCAGTTCTTC
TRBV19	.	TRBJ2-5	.	CATRPSGEETQYF	TGTGCCACGCGCCCCTCAGGGGAAGAGACCCAGTACTTC
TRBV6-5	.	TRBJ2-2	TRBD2	CATKRGGTGELFF	TGTGCCACCAAGCGGGGGGGCACCGGGGAGCTGTTTTTT
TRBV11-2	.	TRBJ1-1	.	CASSFLYAGSTEAFF	TGTGCCAGCAGCTTCCTCTATGCCGGGAGCACTGAAGCTTTCTTT
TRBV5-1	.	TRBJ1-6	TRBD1	CASSLGTGDSPLHF	TGCGCCAGCAGCTTGGGGACAGGGGATTCACCCCTCCACTTT
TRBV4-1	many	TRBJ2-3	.	CASSQGGGTDTQYF	TGCGCCAGCAGCCAAGGCGGGGGCACAGATACGCAGTATTTT
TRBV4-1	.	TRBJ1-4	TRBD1	CASSQAGGYEKLFF	TGCGCCAGCAGCCAAGCAGGGGGCTATGAAAAACTGTTTTTT
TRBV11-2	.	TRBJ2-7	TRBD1	CASSLDGQGAYEQYF	TGTGCCAGCAGCTTAGATGGTCAGGGGGCTTACGAGCAGTACTTC
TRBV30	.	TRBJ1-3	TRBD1	CAWSEQGGVRDTIYF	TGTGCCTGGAGTGAACAGGGGGGCGTTAGGGACACCATATATTTT
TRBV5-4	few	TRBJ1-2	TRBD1	CASSLRTGGTPYGYTF	TGTGCCAGCAGCTTAAGGACAGGGGGCACCCCTTATGGCTACACCTTC
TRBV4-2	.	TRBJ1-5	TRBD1	CASSQGDGTAYQPQHF	TGTGCCAGCAGCCAAGGAGACGGGACAGCTTATCAGCCCCAGCATTTT
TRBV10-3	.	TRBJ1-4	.	CAISDRGSSKEKLFF	TGTGCCATCAGTGACAGGGGATCGAGTAAGGAAAAACTGTTTTTT
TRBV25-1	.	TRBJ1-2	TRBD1	CASGRLGQGIDGYTF	TGTGCCAGCGGCCGTCTGGGACAGGGGATTGATGGCTACACCTTC
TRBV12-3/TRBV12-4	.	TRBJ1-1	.	CASSLGARTEAFF	TGTGCCAGCAGTTTAGGGGCGAGAACTGAAGCTTTCTTT
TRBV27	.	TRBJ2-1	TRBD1	CASSIRDRASYNEQFF	TGTGCCAGCAGTATCCGGGACAGGGCCTCCTACAATGAGCAGTTCTTC
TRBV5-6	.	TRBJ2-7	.	CASSLGGSSYEQYF	TGTGCCAGCAGCCTAGGGGGTAGCTCCTACGAGCAGTACTTC
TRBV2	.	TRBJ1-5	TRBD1	CASSQTGTGPPELPQHF	TGTGCCAGCAGCCAAACCGGGACAGGGCCCCCGGAGTTGCCCCAGCATTTT
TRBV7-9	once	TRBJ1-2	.	CASSLSRGFNYGYTF	TGTGCCAGCAGCTTATCGAGGGGGTTTAACTATGGCTACACCTTC
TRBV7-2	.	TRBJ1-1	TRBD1	CASSLTGGITEAFF	TGTGCCAGCAGCTTAACAGGGGGGATCACTGAAGCTTTCTTT
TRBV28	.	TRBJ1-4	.	CASSVTGPPSDEKLFF	TGTGCCAGCAGTGTAACGGGACCCCCTAGCGATGAAAAACTGTTTTTT
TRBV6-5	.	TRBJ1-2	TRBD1	CASSPTQGANYGYTF	TGTGCCAGCAGTCCGACACAGGGGGCTAACTATGGCTACACCTTC
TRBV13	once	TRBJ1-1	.	CASSFTLTGNTEAFF	TGTGCCAGCAGCTTCACCTTGACGGGGAACACTGAAGCTTTCTTT
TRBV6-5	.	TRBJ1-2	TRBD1	CASSPQGAGGYTF	TGTGCCAGCAGTCCGCAGGGGGCTGGTGGCTACACCTTC